This T cell receptor beta chain was identified during a study of shared clonotypes between healthy human individuals. General observations from the study: The study generally estimated greater richness for naive than memory subsets. Though the depth was large, rarefaction showed that sorted-subset sequencing was incomplete. The study found roughly 5% of naive CD4 clonotypes shared across a few donors.

This clone was found a few times. Its cognate antigen is unknown. Assay: immunoSEQ multiplex PCR; the TCRdb copy retains only in-frame clones and omits some. The sample lists over 850,000 clones, approximately 80% seen once, with more than 0.55% in the top ten. CDR1 is KGHSH, CDR2 LQKENI, per germline. V shed 2 bases and J 4 bases; nucleotides not matched to a gene: 2. CDR3 length equals 15 residues. This receptor was identified in a young man in good health. Some clones in this sample may be carry-over from other donors' samples. The chain is built from TRBV18 and TRBJ2-7, with 13 bases lining up with TRBD2. Sequencing used memory CD4+ T cells from PBMCs. Subset meaning: CD45RA-negative fraction. CDR3 sequence: CASSPGTSGMYEQYF. The CDR3 DNA sequence: TGTGCCAGCTCACCAGGGACTAGCGGGATGTACGAGCAGTACTTC.